Listed below are T cell receptor beta chains from one sample, sequenced in a study of T-cell reconstitution after alpha-beta-depleted transplantation in children. TCRdb redid the calling of the PCR reads with MiXCR, one entry per CDR3 protein. The table has nearly 350,000 distinct CDR3 sequences, roughly 17% seen once; the top ten hold approximately 38%. Material: PBMCs, mostly from graft donor cells, obtained 360 days after TCRalphabeta/CD19-depleted stem cell transplant. Source of these receptors: a male patient between 2 and 15 years old who had a stem cell transplant for acute lymphoblastic leukemia, so the T cells may come from the graft donor. The CDR3 runs from the conserved cysteine through the conserved F or W. Fields, in order: J gene, D gene, clone size, V gene, CDR3 DNA, CDR3 protein. The D gene is left open where the match is weak. Size tells how often a clone was seen (once, few, many) or the class of an expanded clone, and some rows leave it out.

>TRBJ2-1|NA|NA|TRBV15
TGTGCCACCAGCAGAGATGGCTCAGGTCAGGGGAGAAATGAGCAGTTCTTC
CATSRDGSGQGRNEQFF
>TRBJ2-6|TRBD1|many|TRBV4-1
TGCGCCAGCAGCCAAGGGAACAGGGGTCGGGGCTCTGGGGCCAACGTCCTGACTTTC
CASSQGNRGRGSGANVLTF
>TRBJ2-7|NA|NA|TRBV27
TGTGCCAGCTCCGGCCAGGGGGGCCTCTACGAGCAGTACTTC
CASSGQGGLYEQYF
>TRBJ2-2|NA|many|TRBV5-1
TGCGCCAGCAGCTTGGCCGTCGGCCCGAACACCGGGGAGCTGTTTTTT
CASSLAVGPNTGELFF
>TRBJ2-2|NA|few|TRBV7-8
TGTGCCAGCAGCTTAGTGGCAGGGAACACCGGGGAGCTGTTTTTT
CASSLVAGNTGELFF
>TRBJ2-4|NA|NA|TRBV4-3
TGCGCCAGCAGCCAAGGCCTCTTATTCCGGAACATTCAGTACTTC
CASSQGLLFRNIQYF
>TRBJ1-4|TRBD1|many|TRBV28
TGTGCCAGCAGTTTCGGTTTCCTAGGGACAGGGACTAATGAAAAACTGTTTTTT
CASSFGFLGTGTNEKLFF
>TRBJ2-7|NA|NA|TRBV28
TGTGCCAGCAGTATCCTGGGCGTGGGCGGGGAGCGTTCGGCCGAGCAGTACTTC
CASSILGVGGERSAEQYF
>TRBJ2-7|NA|NA|TRBV28
TGTGCCAGCAGTTTAGGGGGCGGGAGCCCCTACGAGCAGTATTTC
CASSLGGGSPYEQYF
>TRBJ2-6|NA|NA|TRBV7-2
TGTGCCAGCAGCTTAGCCCACTCTGGGGCCAACGTCCTGACTTTC
CASSLAHSGANVLTF
>TRBJ2-2|TRBD2|few|TRBV9
TGTGCCAGCAGCGTAGGACTAGCGGGAGGTCTGGAGGGGGAGCTGTTTTTT
CASSVGLAGGLEGELFF
>TRBJ1-1|TRBD1|many|TRBV29-1
TGCAGCGTAGGACAGGGGTTCACTGAAGCTTTCTTT
CSVGQGFTEAFF
>TRBJ2-5|NA|few|TRBV7-8
TGTGCCAGCAATCACTGGGGCAGGGGAAGTGAGACCCAGTACTTC
CASNHWGRGSETQYF
>TRBJ2-7|NA|few|TRBV4-3
TGCGCCAGCAGCCAAGAGTATACCAGCTCCTACGAGCAGTACTTC
CASSQEYTSSYEQYF
>TRBJ2-3|NA|once|TRBV6-2/TRBV6-3
TGTGCCAGCAGCAACTACCCACATATCACAAGCACAGATACGCAGTATTTT
CASSNYPHITSTDTQYF
>TRBJ1-2|NA|few|TRBV20-1
TGCAGTGCTTTAGGCCTACCTAACTATGGCTACACCTTC
CSALGLPNYGYTF
>TRBJ2-7|NA|few|TRBV14
TGTGCCAGCAGCCCGAGTTGGTGGCCCTACGAGCAGTACTTC
CASSPSWWPYEQYF
>TRBJ2-7|TRBD2|few|TRBV4-1
TGCGCCAGCAGCCAGAGCGGGAGGGCCCTCTACGAGCAGTACTTC
CASSQSGRALYEQYF
>TRBJ2-7|TRBD2|many|TRBV28
TGTGCCAGCAGCTTGACCCGACTAGCGGGATTCCCATACGAGCAGTACTTC
CASSLTRLAGFPYEQYF
>TRBJ2-7|NA|few|TRBV19
TGTGCCAGTAGTATCCCCTCGGAAGGGGACTACGAGCAGTACTTC
CASSIPSEGDYEQYF
>TRBJ1-4|NA|NA|TRBV3-1
TGTGCCAGCAGCCACCCGTGGGCTGGAGAACTGTTTTTT
CASSHPWAGELFF
>TRBJ2-4|NA|many|TRBV12-3/TRBV12-4
TGTGCCAGCGGAGGGACGGTACCCAAAAACATTCAGTACTTC
CASGGTVPKNIQYF
>TRBJ2-3|NA|NA|TRBV11-3
TGTGCCAGCAGCTTAGGCGGCTCCCGGGGGGATACGCAGTATTTT
CASSLGGSRGDTQYF
>TRBJ2-2|NA|many|TRBV10-3
TGTGCCATCCTCCGTGAGAACACCGGGGAGCTGTTTTTT
CAILRENTGELFF
>TRBJ2-1|NA|few|TRBV20-1
TGCAGTGCTGGCAGGGGTCTCAATGAGCAGTTCTTC
CSAGRGLNEQFF
>TRBJ2-1|TRBD2|once|TRBV4-3
TGCGCCAGCAGCCAAGCTTTAGCGGGAATGAATGAGCAGTTCTTC
CASSQALAGMNEQFF
>TRBJ1-1|NA|NA|TRBV20-1
TGCAGTGCTAGTGGGGGGAACACTGAAGCTTTCTTT
CSASGGNTEAFF
>TRBJ2-3|TRBD2|many|TRBV12-3/TRBV12-4
TGTGCCAGCAGTTTTTCTAGCGGGAGTGGAAGGGATACGCAGTATTTT
CASSFSSGSGRDTQYF
>TRBJ1-4|NA|NA|TRBV28
TGTGCCAGCAGCACGGGGGTTGCAACTAATGAAAAACTGTTTTTT
CASSTGVATNEKLFF
>TRBJ2-3|NA|many|TRBV5-1
TGCGCCAGCAGCCTAGGTGATGGCCCAGATACGCAGTATTTT
CASSLGDGPDTQYF
>TRBJ2-1|TRBD2|NA|TRBV28
TGTGCCAGCAGTTTGTCCATCCCGGGACTAGGACCAGCAAAGCAGTTCTTC
CASSLSIPGLGPAKQFF
>TRBJ2-2|TRBD2|NA|TRBV12-3/TRBV12-4
TGTGCCAGCAGTTCGGGACTAGCGGACGGGGAGCTGTTTTTT
CASSSGLADGELFF
>TRBJ2-7|TRBD2|many|TRBV5-1
TGCGCCAGCAGCATCAACTTAGCGGGAACCTACGAGCAGTACTTC
CASSINLAGTYEQYF
>TRBJ2-1|TRBD2|NA|TRBV11-1
TGTGCCAGCAGCTTAGGGGAACTAAGCGGGAGGGAGTACAATGAGCAGTTCTTC
CASSLGELSGREYNEQFF
>TRBJ1-2|NA|NA|TRBV4-3
TGCGCCAGCAGCCAAGAATCCAGTGCCGACTATGGCTACACCTTC
CASSQESSADYGYTF
>TRBJ2-5|NA|NA|TRBV4-3
TGCGCCAGCAGCCAAGGCAGCTTCCGGGACGACCAAGAGACCCAGTACTTC
CASSQGSFRDDQETQYF
>TRBJ2-2|TRBD2|NA|TRBV9
TGTGCCAGCAGCGTAGGGCGGGAGGACACCGGGGAGCTGTTTTTT
CASSVGREDTGELFF
>TRBJ2-7|NA|few|TRBV5-1
TGCGCCAGCAGCTTGGGGCAGGTAGGGTGGTACGAGCAGTACTTC
CASSLGQVGWYEQYF
>TRBJ2-7|NA|NA|TRBV29-1
TGCAGCGTTGAAGATAGGAGCCGGGACCAAACATACTACGAGCAGTACTTC
CSVEDRSRDQTYYEQYF
>TRBJ1-2|NA|few|TRBV2
TGTGCCAGCAGTCGGGGGGCCGCACCTAACTATGGCTACACCTTC
CASSRGAAPNYGYTF
>TRBJ2-3|TRBD2|NA|TRBV6-2/TRBV6-3
TGTGCCAGCAGCAGTCGGCGGGAGGGCTCAGATACGCAGTATTTT
CASSSRREGSDTQYF
>TRBJ1-6|NA|few|TRBV6-1
TGTGCCAGCAGTCGGGACAATGGGAATTCACCCCTCCACTTT
CASSRDNGNSPLHF
>TRBJ2-7|NA|few|TRBV7-7
TGTGCTAGCAGCTTAGTTTCACCCCTGAGTTACGACGAGCAGTACTTC
CASSLVSPLSYDEQYF
>TRBJ2-3|TRBD2|NA|TRBV10-1
TGCGCCAGCAGTCGGTCGGGAGGGGGCACAGATACGCAGTATTTT
CASSRSGGGTDTQYF
>TRBJ2-5|TRBD2|few|TRBV3-1
TGTGCCAGCAGCCAAGGGGCCGTTAGCGGGGTAGAGACCCAGTACTTC
CASSQGAVSGVETQYF
>TRBJ2-2|NA|NA|TRBV7-9
TGTGCCAGCAGCTTAGAAGGCAGGGCGGGGACCGGGGAGCTGTTTTTT
CASSLEGRAGTGELFF
>TRBJ2-5|NA|many|TRBV29-1
TGCAGCGTTGACGGATCTCCAGGTGGGGAGACCCAGTACTTC
CSVDGSPGGETQYF
>TRBJ2-5|NA|many|TRBV20-1
TGCAGTGCTAGTCCCGGAACCGGACCCGGAGAGACCCAGTACTTC
CSASPGTGPGETQYF
>TRBJ2-2|NA|NA|TRBV27
TGTGCCAGCAGTTTTCAAATCATTGGTAAGGGCCTTCGGACCGGGGAGCTGTTTTTT
CASSFQIIGKGLRTGELFF
>TRBJ2-7|NA|NA|TRBV7-3
TGTGCCAGCAGCCGTAGTCCGGGAGAGCCCCCCTACGAGCAGTACTTC
CASSRSPGEPPYEQYF